The rows below give T cell receptor beta chains drawn from one sample of a study of T cells after yellow fever vaccination. Via MiXCR, TCRdb re-called the 5' RACE reads, giving one row per CDR3 protein. The sample shows approximately 120,000 distinct CDR3 sequences, approximately 8.4% of them seen only once. The specimen comprised CD8+ T cells sorted from PBMCs, sampled on the day of the yellow fever booster vaccination. These receptors originate from a man between 18 and 29 years old who received the YFV17D yellow fever vaccine. Each CDR3 is given with its conserved first and last residue. Each record gives: CDR3 protein, CDR3 DNA, D gene, CDR3 length, J gene, clone size, V gene. D genes are given only for firm matches. Not every row has a clone size; where given, it reads once, few, many or a size class.

CDR3aa: CASSQVSAEIGYGYTF; CDR3nt: TGTGCCAGCAGCCAAGTATCCGCGGAGATTGGGTATGGCTACACCTTC; d_gene: .; len: 16; j_gene: TRBJ1-2; abundance: few; v_gene: TRBV4-2
CDR3aa: CASSFTGVGNQPQHF; CDR3nt: TGTGCCAGCAGTTTCACAGGGGTGGGAAATCAGCCCCAGCATTTT; d_gene: TRBD1; len: 15; j_gene: TRBJ1-5; abundance: few; v_gene: TRBV12-3/TRBV12-4
CDR3aa: CASSLAGQANYGYTF; CDR3nt: TGTGCCAGCAGCTTAGCGGGACAGGCTAACTATGGCTACACCTTC; d_gene: TRBD1; len: 15; j_gene: TRBJ1-2; abundance: .; v_gene: TRBV7-9
CDR3aa: CASSGLRDGYGYTF; CDR3nt: TGCGCCAGCAGCGGGCTTCGGGACGGCTATGGCTACACCTTC; d_gene: .; len: 14; j_gene: TRBJ1-2; abundance: many; v_gene: TRBV5-1
CDR3aa: CASSYRDYEQYF; CDR3nt: TGTGCCAGCAGTTACCGGGACTACGAGCAGTACTTC; d_gene: .; len: 12; j_gene: TRBJ2-7; abundance: .; v_gene: TRBV6-2/TRBV6-3
CDR3aa: CASSYPRGRAGDTQYF; CDR3nt: TGTGCCAGCAGCTACCCCAGGGGCAGGGCCGGGGATACGCAGTATTTT; d_gene: .; len: 16; j_gene: TRBJ2-3; abundance: .; v_gene: TRBV7-9
CDR3aa: CASTLTLLRAGGEILLGVTEAFF; CDR3nt: TGTGCCAGCACCTTGACCCTCCTCCGGGCAGGGGGCGAAATACTCCTCGGGGTCACTGAAGCTTTCTTT; d_gene: TRBD1; len: 23; j_gene: TRBJ1-1; abundance: few; v_gene: TRBV28
CDR3aa: CASSLTGYGQPQHF; CDR3nt: TGTGCCAGCAGCTTGACAGGGTATGGTCAGCCCCAGCATTTT; d_gene: .; len: 14; j_gene: TRBJ1-5; abundance: few; v_gene: TRBV5-5
CDR3aa: CASSMGGLAGEETQYF; CDR3nt: TGTGCCAGCTCTATGGGAGGACTAGCGGGAGAGGAGACCCAGTACTTC; d_gene: TRBD2; len: 16; j_gene: TRBJ2-5; abundance: few; v_gene: TRBV7-2
CDR3aa: CASAGGSYNEQFF; CDR3nt: TGTGCCAGCGCAGGGGGGTCCTACAATGAGCAGTTCTTC; d_gene: .; len: 13; j_gene: TRBJ2-1; abundance: few; v_gene: TRBV6-2/TRBV6-3
CDR3aa: CASSLRDRGREEQYF; CDR3nt: TGTGCCAGCAGCTTGAGGGACAGGGGGCGCGAGGAGCAGTACTTC; d_gene: TRBD1; len: 15; j_gene: TRBJ2-7; abundance: .; v_gene: TRBV5-4
CDR3aa: CSAAGGFETQYF; CDR3nt: TGCAGTGCCGCAGGAGGGTTCGAGACCCAGTACTTC; d_gene: .; len: 12; j_gene: TRBJ2-5; abundance: many; v_gene: TRBV20-1
CDR3aa: CASSSVWNTEAFF; CDR3nt: TGCGCCAGCAGCTCCGTTTGGAACACTGAAGCTTTCTTT; d_gene: .; len: 13; j_gene: TRBJ1-1; abundance: few; v_gene: TRBV5-1
CDR3aa: CASSMITGIYGYTF; CDR3nt: TGTGCCAGTAGTATGATCACAGGGATTTATGGCTACACCTTC; d_gene: .; len: 14; j_gene: TRBJ1-2; abundance: few; v_gene: TRBV19
CDR3aa: CASSSGTGGNQPQHF; CDR3nt: TGTGCCAGCAGTTCCGGGACAGGAGGCAATCAGCCCCAGCATTTT; d_gene: TRBD1; len: 15; j_gene: TRBJ1-5; abundance: few; v_gene: TRBV12-3/TRBV12-4
CDR3aa: CASSSERTRQGTQYF; CDR3nt: TGCGCCAGCAGCTCGGAGAGGACACGCCAAGGGACCCAGTACTTC; d_gene: .; len: 15; j_gene: TRBJ2-5; abundance: many; v_gene: TRBV5-1
CDR3aa: CASSWGTGRREQYF; CDR3nt: TGTGCCAGCAGCTGGGGGACAGGGCGTAGGGAGCAGTACTTC; d_gene: TRBD1; len: 14; j_gene: TRBJ2-7; abundance: .; v_gene: TRBV13
CDR3aa: CASSDGQLYEQYF; CDR3nt: TGTGCCAGCAGCGACGGACAGCTCTACGAGCAGTACTTC; d_gene: .; len: 13; j_gene: TRBJ2-7; abundance: .; v_gene: TRBV7-9
CDR3aa: CASSVGFEGTGADTQYF; CDR3nt: TGTGCCAGCAGCGTGGGTTTCGAGGGGACAGGGGCCGATACGCAGTATTTT; d_gene: TRBD1; len: 17; j_gene: TRBJ2-3; abundance: few; v_gene: TRBV9
CDR3aa: CASRSGQVLYQPQHF; CDR3nt: TGTGCCAGCAGATCGGGACAGGTACTTTATCAGCCCCAGCATTTT; d_gene: TRBD1; len: 15; j_gene: TRBJ1-5; abundance: few; v_gene: TRBV12-3/TRBV12-4
CDR3aa: CASSYNPGTSGYLQETQYF; CDR3nt: TGTGCCAGCAGTTATAATCCTGGGACTAGCGGGTACCTTCAAGAGACCCAGTACTTC; d_gene: TRBD2; len: 19; j_gene: TRBJ2-5; abundance: many; v_gene: TRBV6-6
CDR3aa: CAISTHPSGYGYTF; CDR3nt: TGTGCCATCAGTACCCACCCGTCAGGGTATGGCTACACCTTC; d_gene: .; len: 14; j_gene: TRBJ1-2; abundance: many; v_gene: TRBV10-3
CDR3aa: CASSQAHHGSREEKLFF; CDR3nt: TGTGCCAGCAGCCAAGCGCACCACGGGAGTCGGGAAGAAAAACTGTTTTTT; d_gene: .; len: 17; j_gene: TRBJ1-4; abundance: .; v_gene: TRBV14
CDR3aa: CASSQGPGLAETQYF; CDR3nt: TGTGCCAGCAGCCAAGGTCCGGGGCTTGCAGAGACCCAGTACTTC; d_gene: .; len: 15; j_gene: TRBJ2-5; abundance: .; v_gene: TRBV4-2
CDR3aa: CSAPPGGANYGYTF; CDR3nt: TGCAGTGCTCCGCCAGGGGGGGCCAACTATGGCTACACCTTC; d_gene: TRBD1; len: 14; j_gene: TRBJ1-2; abundance: many; v_gene: TRBV20-1
CDR3aa: CASSPGQGDRYNEQFF; CDR3nt: TGTGCCAGCAGCCCAGGGCAGGGGGACCGATACAATGAGCAGTTCTTC; d_gene: TRBD1; len: 16; j_gene: TRBJ2-1; abundance: .; v_gene: TRBV11-2
CDR3aa: CSGGEVGYF; CDR3nt: TGCAGTGGGGGGGAGGTGGGCTACTTC; d_gene: .; len: 9; j_gene: TRBJ2-5; abundance: few; v_gene: TRBV20-1
CDR3aa: CASSSWDRVSEAFF; CDR3nt: TGTGCCAGCAGCTCCTGGGACAGGGTCTCAGAAGCTTTCTTT; d_gene: TRBD1; len: 14; j_gene: TRBJ1-1; abundance: .; v_gene: TRBV7-6
CDR3aa: CASRTSGGAYNEQFF; CDR3nt: TGTGCCAGTAGAACTAGCGGGGGGGCCTACAATGAGCAGTTCTTC; d_gene: TRBD2; len: 15; j_gene: TRBJ2-1; abundance: .; v_gene: TRBV19
CDR3aa: CASSLTVGGPPTEQFF; CDR3nt: TGTGCCAGCAGCTTAACGGTGGGGGGGCCTCCGACTGAGCAGTTCTTC; d_gene: .; len: 16; j_gene: TRBJ2-1; abundance: many; v_gene: TRBV7-3
CDR3aa: CASSHPTSGGPPETQYF; CDR3nt: TGTGCCAGCAGCCACCCGACTAGCGGGGGACCCCCGGAGACCCAGTACTTC; d_gene: TRBD2; len: 17; j_gene: TRBJ2-5; abundance: few; v_gene: TRBV7-9
CDR3aa: CASNNFPSGANVLTF; CDR3nt: TGCGCCAGCAACAATTTCCCCTCTGGGGCCAACGTCCTGACTTTC; d_gene: .; len: 15; j_gene: TRBJ2-6; abundance: few; v_gene: TRBV5-1
CDR3aa: CATSDDNRVETQYF; CDR3nt: TGTGCCACCAGTGATGATAACAGGGTGGAGACCCAGTACTTC; d_gene: .; len: 14; j_gene: TRBJ2-5; abundance: few; v_gene: TRBV24-1
CDR3aa: CASTPRGDDEQFF; CDR3nt: TGTGCCAGCACACCTAGGGGTGACGATGAGCAGTTCTTC; d_gene: .; len: 13; j_gene: TRBJ2-1; abundance: .; v_gene: TRBV11-1
CDR3aa: CASSLATGEILQNEQFF; CDR3nt: TGTGCCAGCTCCCTCGCCACGGGGGAGATCCTACAGAATGAGCAGTTCTTC; d_gene: .; len: 17; j_gene: TRBJ2-1; abundance: .; v_gene: TRBV6-5
CDR3aa: CSATAGGGMVNTEAFF; CDR3nt: TGCAGTGCAACCGCCGGGGGCGGGATGGTGAACACTGAAGCTTTCTTT; d_gene: .; len: 16; j_gene: TRBJ1-1; abundance: .; v_gene: TRBV20-1
CDR3aa: CASSLAPVSGANVLTF; CDR3nt: TGTGCCAGCAGCTTAGCGCCGGTCTCTGGGGCCAACGTCCTGACTTTC; d_gene: .; len: 16; j_gene: TRBJ2-6; abundance: .; v_gene: TRBV11-1
CDR3aa: CASSQRGLAGGGRDTQYF; CDR3nt: TGTGCCAGCAGCCAAAGAGGACTAGCGGGGGGCGGTCGGGATACGCAGTATTTT; d_gene: TRBD2; len: 18; j_gene: TRBJ2-3; abundance: few; v_gene: TRBV7-9
CDR3aa: CASSQEEQTDLYGYTF; CDR3nt: TGCGCCAGCAGCCAAGAGGAACAGACGGACCTCTATGGCTACACCTTC; d_gene: .; len: 16; j_gene: TRBJ1-2; abundance: .; v_gene: TRBV4-3
CDR3aa: CASSLTMGQDSGMNTGELFF; CDR3nt: TGTGCCAGCAGCTTGACAATGGGACAGGACTCTGGTATGAACACCGGGGAGCTGTTTTTT; d_gene: TRBD1; len: 20; j_gene: TRBJ2-2; abundance: many; v_gene: TRBV7-9
CDR3aa: CASSNSLSGANVLTF; CDR3nt: TGTGCCAGCAGTAATAGCCTCTCTGGGGCCAACGTCCTGACTTTC; d_gene: .; len: 15; j_gene: TRBJ2-6; abundance: few; v_gene: TRBV12-3/TRBV12-4
CDR3aa: CASSLVGSNTEAFF; CDR3nt: TGTGCCAGCAGCTTAGTTGGCAGTAACACTGAAGCTTTCTTT; d_gene: .; len: 14; j_gene: TRBJ1-1; abundance: few; v_gene: TRBV7-9